What follows describes a single TCR beta chain. Individuals who donated were healthy Caucasians from Russia aged about 6 to 90. This sample was included in a study of blood T cells in healthy people across ages. Study overall: T cells yielded about one barcoded beta molecule per two cells through template switching.

CDR3 size: 15 residues. Germline V gene data show CDR1 as MNHEY and CDR2 as SMNVEV (reference sequence). Trimming took off 2 bases at V and 8 bases at J, with 18 bases between the two ends. The second PCR ran about 6 to 12 cycles with a sample-barcoded 5' primer and J-beta primers. TCRdb reprocessed the 5' RACE reads via MiXCR and lists one record per CDR3 protein. Of about 810,000 distinct CDR3 sequences detected, around 36% appear once; the ten largest clones hold 10% to 15%. The receptor was isolated from a man aged 18 to 30 in good health. The chain has TRBV27 and TRBJ1-2; no clear D gene. Sequenced: blood. This CDR3 is CASSLGQVFPGGYTF. DNA for the CDR3: TGTGCCAGCAGTTTAGGTCAGGTTTTTCCCGGGGGCTACACCTTC.